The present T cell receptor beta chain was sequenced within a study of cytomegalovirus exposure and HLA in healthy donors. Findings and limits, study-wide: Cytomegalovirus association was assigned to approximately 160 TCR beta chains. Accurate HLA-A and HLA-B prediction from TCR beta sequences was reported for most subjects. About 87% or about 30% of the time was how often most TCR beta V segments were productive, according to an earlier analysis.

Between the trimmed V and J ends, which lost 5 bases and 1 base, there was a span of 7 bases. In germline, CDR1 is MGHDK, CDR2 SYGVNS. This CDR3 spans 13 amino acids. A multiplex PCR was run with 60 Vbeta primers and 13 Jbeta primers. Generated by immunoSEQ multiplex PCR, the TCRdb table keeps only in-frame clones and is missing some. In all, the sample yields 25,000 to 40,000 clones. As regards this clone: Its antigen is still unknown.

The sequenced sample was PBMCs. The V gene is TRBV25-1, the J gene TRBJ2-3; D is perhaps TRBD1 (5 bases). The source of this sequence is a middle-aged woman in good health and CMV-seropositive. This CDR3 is CASSLTGTDTQYF. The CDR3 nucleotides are TGTGCCAGCAGTCTGACAGGCACAGATACGCAGTATTTT.